This T cell receptor (beta chain) was sequenced during a study of cytotoxic CD8 clonotypes in ibrutinib-treated CLL. The overall study: Partial response occurred in approximately 25 patients and complete response in 2; at median about 6 years, approximately 14 remained remitted and around 12 progressed. Points from the study as a whole: Clonality rose at ibrutinib response, held steady in sustained remission, and fell toward baseline at progression. Sustained-remission and progressing patients were not sampled at matched times.

Assay: immunoSEQ multiplex PCR; the TCRdb copy retains only in-frame clones and omits some. The sample lists 130,000 or so clones; around three quarters were seen once. As regards this clone: The antigen remains unidentified.

There are 13 residues in the CDR3. Germline-derived CDR1 and CDR2 are GTSNPN and SVGIG (reference sequence). V gave up 0 bases and J gave up 4 bases; unmatched junction bases: 0. The TCR was taken from a human donor with chronic lymphocytic leukemia. The rearrangement links TRBV30 to TRBJ2-5; 9 bases line up with TRBD1. The specimen was PBMCs, collected after 12 months of ibrutinib treatment. The CDR3 protein is CAWSVQGAETQYF. DNA for the CDR3: TGTGCCTGGAGTGTACAGGGGGCAGAGACCCAGTACTTC. The full variable domain, completed using reference TRBV30 and TRBJ2-5, is SQTIHQWPATLVQPVGSPLSLECTVEGTSNPNLYWYRQAAGRGLQLLFYSVGIGQISSEVPQNLSASRPQDRQFILSSKKLLLSDSGFYLCAWSVQGAETQYFGPGTRLLVL.